Listed below are T cell receptor beta chains from one sample, sequenced in a study of cytomegalovirus exposure and HLA in healthy donors. Measured with immunoSEQ multiplex PCR; TCRdb has only the in-frame clones, and not every one. The sample has roughly 150,000 clones, over 70% seen once. The sample consisted of PBMCs. Receptors were obtained from a man aged 50 to 59 in good health and CMV-seropositive. Both conserved end residues are part of each CDR3. The order of the fields is J gene, V gene, D gene, CDR3 protein. A D gene is named only where the DNA matches it firmly.

TRBJ1-2	TRBV19	.	CASSIGPAEASTYGYTF
TRBJ2-1	TRBV7-3	TRBD1	CASSLTVGQGVYNEQFF
TRBJ2-3	TRBV19	TRBD2	CASSIGGLAGSDTQYF
TRBJ2-7	TRBV5-1	TRBD1	CASSYPDRAAYEQYF
TRBJ2-2	TRBV11-3	TRBD1	CASSLGQGGSGELFF
TRBJ2-5	TRBV21-1	.	CASSNRDRDHF
TRBJ2-7	TRBV29-1	TRBD2	CSVEEREREGMTYEQYF
TRBJ2-7	TRBV7-2	TRBD2	CASSAPGLAGGISYEQYF
TRBJ1-1	TRBV5-1	TRBD1	CASSLRPGQGMSNTEAFF
TRBJ2-7	TRBV18	.	CASSPSFSPYEQYF
TRBJ1-4	TRBV5-1	.	CASSLASSGRANEKLFF
TRBJ1-5	TRBV2	TRBD1	CASETGGNQPQHF
TRBJ1-1	TRBV5-6	.	CASSLRYTEAFF
TRBJ1-2	TRBV6-1	.	CASSKDGLNYGYTF
TRBJ2-4	TRBV6-5	TRBD2	CASSATSGVKNIQYF
TRBJ1-2	TRBV28	.	CASSGDTPYGYTF
TRBJ2-4	TRBV19	.	CASSPSYSLEYKNIQYF
TRBJ1-2	TRBV28	.	CASAGPPNYGYTF
TRBJ2-5	TRBV27	.	CASSQNPRVGWETQYF
TRBJ2-1	TRBV27	TRBD2	CASSSDRTSGYNEQFF
TRBJ2-7	TRBV7-7	TRBD1	CASSLKQGVISCQYF
TRBJ1-5	TRBV28	TRBD1	CASSSIFRDRSHLGNQPQHF
TRBJ2-2	TRBV7-2	.	CASSLNQAVTGELFF